This T cell receptor (beta chain) was documented in a study of T cell responses to AZD1222 COVID-19 vaccine. Whole-study results and caveats: There were mostly white British donors and more females than males, and clonal diversity was possibly underestimated.

With respect to this clone: Its antigen is undetermined.

Assay used: immunoSEQ multiplex PCR; TCRdb lists only in-frame clones, some missing. The table shows 75,000 to 90,000 clones, with roughly 90% occurring only once. Unmatched junction bases numbered 7, after V lost 6 bases and J lost 4 bases. CDR1 and CDR2 from the germline V gene are SGDLS and YYNGEE. The CDR3 extends over 15 amino acids. The V gene is TRBV9, the J gene TRBJ2-2, with 9 positions matching TRBD1. The source of this sequence is an adult in good health. The sequencing here drew on peripheral blood, taken on day 0 of AZD1222 vaccination. CDR3 amino acids: CASNPQGAGTGELFF. DNA of the CDR3: TGTGCCAGCAACCCACAGGGGGCAGGCACCGGGGAGCTGTTTTTT.